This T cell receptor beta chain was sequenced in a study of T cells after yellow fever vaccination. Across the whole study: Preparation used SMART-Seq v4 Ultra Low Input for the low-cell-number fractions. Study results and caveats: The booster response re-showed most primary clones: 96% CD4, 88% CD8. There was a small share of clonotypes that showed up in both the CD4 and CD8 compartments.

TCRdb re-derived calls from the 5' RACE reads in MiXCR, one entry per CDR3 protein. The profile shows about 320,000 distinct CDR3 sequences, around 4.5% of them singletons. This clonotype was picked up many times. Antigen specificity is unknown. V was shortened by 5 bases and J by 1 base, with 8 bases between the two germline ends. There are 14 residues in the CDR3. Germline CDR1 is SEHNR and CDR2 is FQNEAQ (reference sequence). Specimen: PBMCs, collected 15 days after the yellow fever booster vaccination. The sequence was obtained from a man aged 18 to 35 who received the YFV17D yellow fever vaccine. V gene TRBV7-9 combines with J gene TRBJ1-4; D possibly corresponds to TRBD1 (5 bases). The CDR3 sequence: CASSPGLTNEKLFF. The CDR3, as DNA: TGTGCCAGCAGCCCGGGGCTAACTAATGAAAAACTGTTTTTT.